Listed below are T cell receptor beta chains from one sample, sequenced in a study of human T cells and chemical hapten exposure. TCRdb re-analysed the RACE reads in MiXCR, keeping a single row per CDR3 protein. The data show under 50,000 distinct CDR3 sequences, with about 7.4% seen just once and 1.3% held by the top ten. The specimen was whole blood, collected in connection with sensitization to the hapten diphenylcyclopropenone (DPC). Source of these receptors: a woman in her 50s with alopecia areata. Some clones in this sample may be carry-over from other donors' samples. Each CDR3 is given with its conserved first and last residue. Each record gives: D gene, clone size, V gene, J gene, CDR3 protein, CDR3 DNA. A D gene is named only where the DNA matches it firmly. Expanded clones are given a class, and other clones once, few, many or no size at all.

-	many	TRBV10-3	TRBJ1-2	CAISESMGYTDGYTF	TGTGCCATCAGTGAGTCGATGGGGTACACGGATGGCTACACCTTC
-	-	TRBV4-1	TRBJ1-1	CASSQGGRGRTEAFF	TGCGCCAGCAGCCAAGGGGGACGAGGGAGGACTGAAGCTTTCTTT
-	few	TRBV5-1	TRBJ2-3	CASSLGGPNTDTQYF	TGCGCCAGCAGCTTGGGGGGACCGAACACAGATACGCAGTATTTT
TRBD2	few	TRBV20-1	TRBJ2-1	CSARDGKAGPYNEQFF	TGCAGTGCTAGAGATGGGAAAGCGGGGCCTTACAATGAGCAGTTCTTC
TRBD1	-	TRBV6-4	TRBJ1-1	CASSATRDSEAFF	TGTGCCAGCAGCGCCACCCGGGACAGCGAAGCTTTCTTT
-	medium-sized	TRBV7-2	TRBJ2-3	CATVSRGSTDTQYF	TGTGCTACCGTATCGCGCGGGAGCACAGATACGCAGTATTTT
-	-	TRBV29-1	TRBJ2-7	CSVGKGSSYEQYF	TGCAGCGTTGGGAAAGGGAGCTCCTACGAGCAGTACTTC
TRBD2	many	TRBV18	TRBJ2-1	CASSPLKAGINNEQFF	TGTGCCAGCTCACCTTTGAAAGCGGGAATCAACAATGAGCAGTTCTTC
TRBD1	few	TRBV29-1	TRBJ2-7	CSAGQGGNEQYF	TGCAGCGCTGGACAGGGAGGCAACGAGCAGTACTTC
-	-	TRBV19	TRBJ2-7	CASKGPAAYEQYF	TGTGCCAGTAAAGGTCCCGCGGCGTACGAGCAGTACTTC
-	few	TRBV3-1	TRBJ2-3	CASSHRPGTDTQYF	TGTGCCAGCAGCCACCGACCAGGCACAGATACGCAGTATTTT
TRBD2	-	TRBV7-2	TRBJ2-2	CASSAAGTRAGELFF	TGTGCCAGCAGCGCGGCCGGGACTAGGGCCGGGGAGCTGTTTTTT
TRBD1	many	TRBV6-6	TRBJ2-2	CASRTGTGDTGELFF	TGTGCCAGCAGAACCGGGACAGGGGACACCGGGGAGCTGTTTTTT
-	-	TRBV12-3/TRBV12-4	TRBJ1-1	CASSFLSSTEAFF	TGTGCCAGCAGTTTTCTTTCCAGCACTGAAGCTTTCTTT
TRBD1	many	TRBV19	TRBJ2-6	CASSPGQGDSGANVLTF	TGTGCCAGTAGTCCGGGACAGGGTGATTCTGGGGCCAACGTCCTGACTTTC
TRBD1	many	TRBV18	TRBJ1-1	CASSQYRGTEAFF	TGTGCCAGCTCACAATACAGGGGGACTGAAGCTTTCTTT
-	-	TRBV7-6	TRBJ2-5	CASSLQGVAETQYF	TGTGCCAGCAGCTTACAGGGAGTTGCAGAGACCCAGTACTTC
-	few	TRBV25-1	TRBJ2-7	CASSEVRGVFYEQYF	TGTGCCAGCAGTGAAGTAAGGGGTGTTTTCTACGAGCAGTACTTC
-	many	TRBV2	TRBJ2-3	CASSEGTPSTDTQYF	TGTGCCAGCAGTGAAGGGACCCCAAGCACAGATACGCAGTATTTT
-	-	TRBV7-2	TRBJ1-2	CASSLDVKGYTF	TGTGCCAGCAGCTTAGACGTGAAAGGCTACACCTTC
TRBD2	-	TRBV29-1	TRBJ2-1	CSVESSGSYNEQFF	TGCAGCGTTGAATCTAGCGGATCCTACAATGAGCAGTTCTTC
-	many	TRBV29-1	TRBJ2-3	CSVEKVTDTQYF	TGCAGCGTTGAAAAAGTCACAGATACGCAGTATTTT
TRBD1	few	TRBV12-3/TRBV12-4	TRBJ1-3	CASSGQAIGNTIYF	TGTGCCAGCAGTGGACAGGCGATCGGAAACACCATATATTTT
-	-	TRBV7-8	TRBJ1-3	CASSPFSSGNTIYF	TGTGCCAGCAGCCCATTTAGCTCTGGAAACACCATATATTTT
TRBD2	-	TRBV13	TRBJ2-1	CASSSRREGREWQFF	TGTGCCAGCAGCTCCCGGCGGGAGGGCCGAGAATGGCAGTTCTTC
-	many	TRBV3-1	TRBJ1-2	CASSQGQDSRYGYTF	TGTGCCAGCAGCCAAGGTCAGGATTCCCGCTATGGCTACACCTTC
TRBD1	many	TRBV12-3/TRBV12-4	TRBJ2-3	CASSFWTGGDTQYF	TGTGCCAGCAGTTTCTGGACAGGGGGAGATACGCAGTATTTT
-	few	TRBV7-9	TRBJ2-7	CASSPQNTGGEQYF	TGTGCCAGCAGCCCGCAGAACACCGGGGGTGAGCAGTACTTC
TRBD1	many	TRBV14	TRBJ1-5	CASSRTGRQPQHF	TGTGCCAGCAGCAGGACAGGCCGACAGCCCCAGCATTTT
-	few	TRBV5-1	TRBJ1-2	CASSLDREGGYTF	TGCGCCAGCAGCTTGGACAGGGAGGGCGGCTACACCTTC
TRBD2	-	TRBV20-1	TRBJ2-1	CSARESAGGYNEQFF	TGCAGTGCTAGAGAGTCGGCGGGAGGCTACAATGAGCAGTTCTTC
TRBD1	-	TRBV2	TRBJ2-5	CASSPTGPQETQYF	TGTGCCAGCAGCCCGACAGGGCCACAAGAGACCCAGTACTTC
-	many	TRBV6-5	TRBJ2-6	CASSSPGITTGANVLTF	TGTGCCAGCAGCTCACCCGGGATCACGACTGGGGCCAACGTCCTGACTTTC